These T cell receptor beta chains were read from a single sample in a study of T cell responses to AZD1222 COVID-19 vaccine. The method was immunoSEQ multiplex PCR; TCRdb's version includes in-frame clones alone and lacks a portion of them. The sample records some 150,000 clones, 93% being singletons. Sequencing was performed on peripheral blood, taken on day 0 of AZD1222 vaccination. Receptors were obtained from an adult in good health. CDR3s leave out the opening cysteine and the closing phenylalanine or tryptophan. A D gene is named only where the DNA matches it firmly. Size is omitted from some rows. Given values are once, few, many or a class for expanded clones.

TRBJ1-2 . TRBV6-6 . ASSYPDNYGYT
TRBJ1-2 . TRBV28 . ASSLRDGYT
TRBJ2-7 . TRBV6-6 few ASSGYSEQY
TRBJ2-1 . TRBV7-9 . ASSSEGIPYNEQF
TRBJ1-2 . TRBV2 . ASTKERSNRYT
TRBJ1-2 TRBD1 TRBV5-1 . ASSLVPGQGTSGYT
TRBJ2-3 . TRBV5-5 . ASSWGETDTQY
TRBJ1-1 . TRBV19 . ASSTEQTNTEAF
TRBJ1-1 . TRBV30 . AWGRDREAF
TRBJ1-1 . TRBV6-2/TRBV6-3 . ASSYSWGSTEAF
TRBJ1-4 . TRBV5-1 . ASSLVPAQGNEKLF
TRBJ2-7 TRBD1 TRBV10-3 . AISVSRGGTGGVTYEQY
TRBJ1-5 . TRBV27 . ASSFSRTSNQPQH
TRBJ1-4 . TRBV3-1/TRBV3-2 . ASSQVQGEKLF
TRBJ2-5 TRBD1 TRBV19 . ASSREGQGKETQY
TRBJ1-5 . TRBV19 once ASMQSNQPQH
TRBJ1-6 . TRBV28 . ASSFLSRAYNSPLH
TRBJ1-6 . TRBV7-2 . ASSPRETHNSPLH
TRBJ2-2 TRBD2 TRBV10-3 . AISESRTSGGPDTGELF
TRBJ2-1 TRBD2 TRBV11-2 . ASSLAGGNNEQF
TRBJ1-5 . TRBV24-1 . ATRGGFVNQPQH
TRBJ2-1 . TRBV5-8 . ASSRTAPGDEQF
TRBJ1-6 . TRBV7-2 . ASSWEGFPLH
TRBJ1-2 . TRBV4-2 . ASSQEYTNYGYT
TRBJ1-5 . TRBV7-2 . ASSNTPLIQPQH
TRBJ1-2 . TRBV4-1 . ASSQGTSALGYT
TRBJ1-2 . TRBV28 . ASSFTSPRGNYGYT
TRBJ2-5 . TRBV7-3 . ASSFFEGQGETQY
TRBJ1-6 . TRBV19 once ASSTGLSSRDSPLH